This T cell receptor (beta chain) was retrieved from a study of early T cells in non-severe SARS-CoV-2 infection. Turning to the study itself: Unsorted whole-blood RNA was sequenced in bulk, leaving chains unpaired.

Germline V CDR1 and CDR2: SGHAT, FQNNGV. The CDR3 runs 13 residues. The V segment lost 5 bases and the J segment 6 bases; nucleotides outside the gene matches: 4. Attachment of unique molecular identifiers to individual cDNA molecules was performed. TCRdb reanalysed the 5' RACE reads using MiXCR and keeps one entry per CDR3 protein. The profile shows approximately 62,000 distinct CDR3 sequences, approximately 13% of them singletons. This clonotype was recorded many times. The sample consisted of whole blood. The TCR originated in an adult who was a healthcare worker with PCR-confirmed SARS-CoV-2 infection or an uninfected control (not recorded which). V is TRBV11-2 and J is TRBJ2-3, with 8 positions matching TRBD1. For the CDR3, the DNA is TGTGCCAGCAGCCTAGGGACAGGCGATACGCAGTATTTT. This translates into CASSLGTGDTQYF.